Listed below are T cell receptor beta chains from one sample, sequenced in a study of T-cell memory formation after mild COVID-19. Each CDR3 protein gets one entry after TCRdb re-called the 5' RACE reads with MiXCR. The sample comprises about 600,000 distinct CDR3 sequences, roughly 22% of which are singletons, and around 9.2% rests with the top ten. The sample taken for sequencing was PBMCs or a T cell subset sorted from them (not recorded which). These receptors originate from an adult woman who had mild COVID-19 (a few samples of this study predate the infection). Cell type and time point are not known. Each CDR3 is given with its conserved first and last residue. A D gene is named only where the DNA matches it firmly. Clone size, where shown, is once, few, many, or a class for clones that have expanded.

D gene: -; J gene: TRBJ1-1; clone size: -; V gene: TRBV6-2/TRBV6-3; CDR3 protein: CASSYSRGSNTEAFF; CDR3 DNA: TGTGCCAGCAGTTACTCTCGAGGGTCGAACACTGAAGCTTTCTTT
D gene: TRBD1; J gene: TRBJ1-6; clone size: few; V gene: TRBV9; CDR3 protein: CASSVDQGAGSPLHF; CDR3 DNA: TGTGCCAGCAGCGTAGACCAGGGGGCAGGTTCACCCCTCCACTTT
D gene: -; J gene: TRBJ2-2; clone size: few; V gene: TRBV3-1; CDR3 protein: CASSQVESGELFF; CDR3 DNA: TGTGCCAGCAGCCAAGTCGAAAGCGGGGAGCTGTTTTTT
D gene: -; J gene: TRBJ1-2; clone size: -; V gene: TRBV18; CDR3 protein: CASSPELNYGYTF; CDR3 DNA: TGTGCCAGCTCCCCGGAGCTTAACTATGGCTACACCTTC
D gene: TRBD1; J gene: TRBJ1-1; clone size: -; V gene: TRBV7-9; CDR3 protein: CASSFLTGVPAEAFF; CDR3 DNA: TGTGCCAGCAGCTTTCTGACAGGGGTACCCGCTGAAGCTTTCTTT
D gene: TRBD1; J gene: TRBJ2-5; clone size: few; V gene: TRBV2; CDR3 protein: CASNRDRSPGTQYF; CDR3 DNA: TGTGCCAGCAATCGGGACAGGTCTCCCGGGACCCAGTACTTC
D gene: -; J gene: TRBJ2-3; clone size: -; V gene: TRBV29-1; CDR3 protein: CSVVVATDTQYF; CDR3 DNA: TGCAGCGTTGTAGTGGCGACAGATACGCAGTATTTT
D gene: -; J gene: TRBJ2-3; clone size: -; V gene: TRBV5-4; CDR3 protein: CASSIPGLERTQYF; CDR3 DNA: TGTGCCAGCAGCATACCGGGGCTGGAAAGGACGCAGTATTTT
D gene: -; J gene: TRBJ2-5; clone size: few; V gene: TRBV7-2; CDR3 protein: CASSYAGTDPGTQYF; CDR3 DNA: TGTGCCAGCAGCTACGCCGGGACGGATCCTGGGACCCAGTACTTC
D gene: -; J gene: TRBJ1-1; clone size: few; V gene: TRBV7-9; CDR3 protein: CASSYQGGKAEAFF; CDR3 DNA: TGTGCCAGCAGCTACCAAGGAGGGAAAGCTGAAGCTTTCTTT
D gene: TRBD1; J gene: TRBJ2-5; clone size: many; V gene: TRBV7-2; CDR3 protein: CASSLAPTGGETQYF; CDR3 DNA: TGTGCCAGCAGCTTAGCACCCACAGGGGGGGAGACCCAGTACTTC
D gene: TRBD2; J gene: TRBJ2-1; clone size: -; V gene: TRBV6-5; CDR3 protein: CASSYRGLATNEQFF; CDR3 DNA: TGTGCCAGCAGTTACCGCGGACTAGCAACCAATGAGCAGTTCTTC
D gene: -; J gene: TRBJ1-2; clone size: few; V gene: TRBV6-1; CDR3 protein: CASSNRPGGYGYTF; CDR3 DNA: TGTGCCAGCAGTAACAGACCCGGTGGCTATGGCTACACCTTC
D gene: TRBD1; J gene: TRBJ2-1; clone size: once; V gene: TRBV18; CDR3 protein: CASSPRQGANNEQFF; CDR3 DNA: TGTGCCAGCTCACCACGGCAGGGGGCCAACAATGAGCAGTTCTTC
D gene: -; J gene: TRBJ1-1; clone size: -; V gene: TRBV7-9; CDR3 protein: CASSLDGPGVEAFF; CDR3 DNA: TGTGCCAGCAGCTTAGATGGGCCAGGGGTTGAGGCTTTCTTT
D gene: -; J gene: TRBJ2-1; clone size: few; V gene: TRBV9; CDR3 protein: CASSVGDHNEQFF; CDR3 DNA: TGTGCCAGCAGCGTAGGGGACCACAATGAGCAGTTCTTC
D gene: TRBD1; J gene: TRBJ1-2; clone size: many; V gene: TRBV28; CDR3 protein: CASSRTGGSGYTF; CDR3 DNA: TGTGCCAGCAGTCGGACAGGGGGAAGTGGCTACACCTTC
D gene: -; J gene: TRBJ2-7; clone size: few; V gene: TRBV11-1; CDR3 protein: CASSLARVYEQYF; CDR3 DNA: TGTGCCAGCAGCTTAGCCAGGGTGTACGAGCAGTACTTC
D gene: -; J gene: TRBJ1-2; clone size: few; V gene: TRBV18; CDR3 protein: CASSPKGTDNYGYTF; CDR3 DNA: TGTGCCAGCTCACCAAAAGGGACGGACAACTATGGCTACACCTTC
D gene: -; J gene: TRBJ1-1; clone size: -; V gene: TRBV21-1; CDR3 protein: CASSKETGMNTEAFF; CDR3 DNA: TGTGCCAGCAGCAAAGAGACAGGCATGAACACTGAAGCTTTCTTT
D gene: TRBD1; J gene: TRBJ1-1; clone size: few; V gene: TRBV10-3; CDR3 protein: CAISEGQGPDMNTEAFF; CDR3 DNA: TGTGCCATCAGTGAGGGACAGGGGCCGGACATGAACACTGAAGCTTTCTTT
D gene: -; J gene: TRBJ2-1; clone size: few; V gene: TRBV5-4; CDR3 protein: CASSFSRGDEQFF; CDR3 DNA: TGTGCCAGCAGCTTCTCCAGGGGAGATGAGCAGTTCTTC
D gene: -; J gene: TRBJ2-1; clone size: many; V gene: TRBV7-2; CDR3 protein: CASSPQGAPYNEQFF; CDR3 DNA: TGTGCCAGCAGCCCGCAGGGTGCCCCCTACAATGAGCAGTTCTTC
D gene: -; J gene: TRBJ2-1; clone size: -; V gene: TRBV20-1; CDR3 protein: CSARDDPGPSSSYNEQFF; CDR3 DNA: TGCAGTGCTAGAGATGATCCGGGGCCCTCTAGCTCCTACAATGAGCAGTTCTTC
D gene: TRBD1; J gene: TRBJ1-5; clone size: -; V gene: TRBV14; CDR3 protein: CASSQEVMGYRDRGHQPQHF; CDR3 DNA: TGTGCCAGCAGCCAAGAAGTAATGGGTTACCGGGACAGAGGCCATCAGCCCCAGCATTTT
D gene: TRBD2; J gene: TRBJ2-1; clone size: -; V gene: TRBV7-3; CDR3 protein: CASSRGGRNEQFF; CDR3 DNA: TGTGCCAGCAGTCGCGGGGGAAGGAATGAGCAGTTCTTC
D gene: -; J gene: TRBJ2-7; clone size: -; V gene: TRBV14; CDR3 protein: CASSQDKFSGRLSVPIYEQYF; CDR3 DNA: TGTGCCAGCAGCCAAGATAAGTTCTCCGGCCGACTTAGCGTTCCAATCTACGAGCAGTACTTC
D gene: TRBD1; J gene: TRBJ1-1; clone size: -; V gene: TRBV6-5; CDR3 protein: CASSYGTGGLVTEAFF; CDR3 DNA: TGTGCCAGCAGTTACGGGACAGGGGGGTTAGTGACTGAAGCTTTCTTT
D gene: -; J gene: TRBJ1-1; clone size: -; V gene: TRBV12-3/TRBV12-4; CDR3 protein: CASSHSYGHTNTEAFF; CDR3 DNA: TGTGCCAGCAGTCATAGCTACGGACACACGAACACTGAAGCTTTCTTT
D gene: -; J gene: TRBJ1-1; clone size: -; V gene: TRBV5-6; CDR3 protein: CASSLAYRASDTEAFF; CDR3 DNA: TGTGCCAGCAGCTTGGCCTACAGGGCGTCGGACACTGAAGCTTTCTTT
D gene: TRBD2; J gene: TRBJ2-1; clone size: few; V gene: TRBV7-2; CDR3 protein: CASTFIGLAGGPLPYNEQFF; CDR3 DNA: TGTGCCAGCACCTTTATCGGACTAGCGGGAGGGCCCCTCCCGTACAATGAGCAGTTCTTC
D gene: -; J gene: TRBJ1-1; clone size: -; V gene: TRBV24-1; CDR3 protein: CATSYGTTEAFF; CDR3 DNA: TGTGCCACCTCCTACGGCACCACTGAAGCTTTCTTT
D gene: TRBD2; J gene: TRBJ2-7; clone size: -; V gene: TRBV5-1; CDR3 protein: CASSLTGGDEQYF; CDR3 DNA: TGCGCCAGCAGCCTTACGGGAGGGGACGAGCAGTACTTC
D gene: TRBD1; J gene: TRBJ1-1; clone size: -; V gene: TRBV7-9; CDR3 protein: CASSLAGGGPEAFF; CDR3 DNA: TGTGCCAGCAGCCTCGCAGGGGGGGGGCCTGAAGCTTTCTTT
D gene: -; J gene: TRBJ1-6; clone size: few; V gene: TRBV7-8; CDR3 protein: CASSLADPSPLHF; CDR3 DNA: TGTGCCAGCAGCTTAGCGGATCCTTCACCCCTCCACTTT
D gene: TRBD1; J gene: TRBJ2-1; clone size: many; V gene: TRBV24-1; CDR3 protein: CATSRQGPYNEQFF; CDR3 DNA: TGTGCCACCAGTCGACAGGGCCCTTACAATGAGCAGTTCTTC
D gene: -; J gene: TRBJ1-2; clone size: few; V gene: TRBV5-1; CDR3 protein: CASSAGGSDGYTF; CDR3 DNA: TGCGCCAGCAGCGCGGGGGGGAGCGATGGCTACACCTTC
D gene: -; J gene: TRBJ1-3; clone size: -; V gene: TRBV7-9; CDR3 protein: CASEGGNTIYF; CDR3 DNA: TGTGCCAGCGAAGGCGGAAACACCATATATTTT
D gene: -; J gene: TRBJ1-5; clone size: -; V gene: TRBV7-2; CDR3 protein: CASSLFGVGLGNQPQHF; CDR3 DNA: TGTGCCAGCAGCTTATTTGGAGTTGGGCTAGGCAATCAGCCCCAGCATTTT
D gene: TRBD1; J gene: TRBJ2-3; clone size: -; V gene: TRBV7-9; CDR3 protein: CASRNSTGGTDTQYF; CDR3 DNA: TGTGCCAGCAGGAACTCGACAGGGGGCACAGATACGCAGTATTTT
D gene: -; J gene: TRBJ2-7; clone size: -; V gene: TRBV4-1; CDR3 protein: CASSYDTPGEQYF; CDR3 DNA: TGCGCCAGCAGCTATGACACGCCCGGGGAGCAGTACTTC
D gene: -; J gene: TRBJ1-2; clone size: -; V gene: TRBV24-1; CDR3 protein: CATSDARERGYTF; CDR3 DNA: TGTGCCACCAGTGACGCCAGGGAAAGAGGCTACACCTTC
D gene: -; J gene: TRBJ2-5; clone size: -; V gene: TRBV24-1; CDR3 protein: CATSDFQGLEGETQYF; CDR3 DNA: TGTGCCACCAGTGATTTCCAGGGGTTAGAGGGAGAGACCCAGTACTTC
D gene: TRBD2; J gene: TRBJ2-4; clone size: -; V gene: TRBV2; CDR3 protein: CASIPGTSESIQYF; CDR3 DNA: TGTGCCAGCATCCCCGGGACTAGCGAGAGCATTCAGTACTTC
D gene: TRBD1; J gene: TRBJ2-7; clone size: -; V gene: TRBV6-5; CDR3 protein: CASSEYRGPPYEQYF; CDR3 DNA: TGTGCCAGCAGTGAATACAGGGGACCCCCCTACGAGCAGTACTTC
D gene: -; J gene: TRBJ2-1; clone size: many; V gene: TRBV20-1; CDR3 protein: CSARVAGGSAGAGNEQFF; CDR3 DNA: TGCAGTGCTAGAGTTGCAGGGGGCTCAGCGGGAGCTGGGAATGAGCAGTTCTTC
D gene: TRBD2; J gene: TRBJ2-1; clone size: -; V gene: TRBV20-1; CDR3 protein: CSASLAGGEQFF; CDR3 DNA: TGCAGTGCTAGCCTAGCGGGGGGTGAGCAGTTCTTC
D gene: -; J gene: TRBJ2-7; clone size: few; V gene: TRBV4-1; CDR3 protein: CASSQVQSGTYEQYF; CDR3 DNA: TGCGCCAGCAGCCAAGTACAGTCGGGAACCTACGAGCAGTACTTC